This T cell receptor (beta chain) was observed in a study of lymphopenia after photon versus proton radiotherapy. Points on this clone: Its antigen is undetermined.

V lost 0 bases, J lost 3 bases, and 9 bases lay in between. The CDR3 sequence is 14 residues long. Germline-derived CDR1 and CDR2 are SGHRS and YFSETQ. Study-wide results and limits: Photon-treated patients lost naive T cells and TCR diversity; proton-treated stayed stable. Post-nadir diversity loss with photons came from oligoclonal expansion, particularly CD8+ Temra cells. Better survival with proton therapy was suggested as possible, not demonstrated. In patients who died, overall survival fell as post-nadir TCR diversity dropped more.

TCRdb's table, derived via immunoSEQ multiplex PCR, lists solely in-frame clones and lacks some. The top ten hold 6.5% to 8.5% of the sample, which has tens of thousands of clones, 80% to 90% seen once. The clonotype comes from a woman aged 70-85 years with pancreatic cancer. Some clones in this sample may be carry-over from other donors' samples. Sequencing was performed on peripheral blood, taken from a patient treated with proton-based radiotherapy. The rearrangement joins TRBV5-1 to TRBJ1-1; D gene uncertain. The CDR3 sequence is CASSLGILDTEAFF. DNA of the CDR3: TGCGCCAGCAGCTTGGGAATTTTGGACACTGAAGCTTTCTTT. Based on the CDR3 plus reference TRBV5-1 and TRBJ1-1, the full variable domain is KAGVTQTPRYLIKTRGQQVTLSCSPISGHRSVSWYQQTPGQGLQFLFEYFSETQRNKGNFPGRFSGRQFSNSRSEMNVSTLELGDSALYLCASSLGILDTEAFFGQGTRLTVV.